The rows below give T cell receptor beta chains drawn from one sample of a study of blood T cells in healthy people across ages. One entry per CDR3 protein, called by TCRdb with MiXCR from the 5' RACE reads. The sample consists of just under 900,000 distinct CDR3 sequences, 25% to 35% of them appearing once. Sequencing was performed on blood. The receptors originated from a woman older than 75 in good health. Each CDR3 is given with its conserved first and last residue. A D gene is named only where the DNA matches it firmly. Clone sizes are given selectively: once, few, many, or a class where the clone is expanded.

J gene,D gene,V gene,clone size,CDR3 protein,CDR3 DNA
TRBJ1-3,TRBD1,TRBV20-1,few,CSARSLGQAASGNTIYF,TGCAGTGCTCGCTCCCTTGGACAGGCCGCCTCTGGAAACACCATATATTTT
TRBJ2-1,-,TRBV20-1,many,CSAKRQVLYNEQFF,TGCAGTGCTAAGAGACAGGTTCTCTACAATGAGCAGTTCTTC
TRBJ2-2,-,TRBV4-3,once,CASSPSERQGYTGELFF,TGCGCCAGCAGCCCAAGTGAGAGGCAGGGGTATACCGGGGAGCTGTTTTTT
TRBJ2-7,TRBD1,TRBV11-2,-,CASSFSGGANEQYF,TGTGCCAGCAGCTTCTCAGGGGGCGCGAACGAGCAGTACTTC
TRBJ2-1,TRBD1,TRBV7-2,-,CASSLGPATGDNEQFF,TGTGCCAGCAGCCTTGGCCCTGCCACAGGGGATAATGAGCAGTTCTTC
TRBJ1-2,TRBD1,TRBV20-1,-,CRIIGGQGGYTF,TGCAGGATCATTGGGGGACAGGGTGGCTACACCTTC
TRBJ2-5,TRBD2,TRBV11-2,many,CASSLVVLAGETQYF,TGTGCCAGCAGCTTAGTGGTGCTAGCGGGGGAGACCCAGTACTTC
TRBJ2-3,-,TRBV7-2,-,CASSSPPGAGTITDTQYF,TGTGCCAGCAGCTCTCCCCCCGGCGCCGGGACAATCACAGATACGCAGTATTTT
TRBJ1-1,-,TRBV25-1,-,CASSVGWGTEAFF,TGTGCCAGCAGTGTCGGTTGGGGGACTGAAGCTTTCTTT
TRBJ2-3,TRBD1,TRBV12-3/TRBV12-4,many,CASRAGQGVHTQYF,TGTGCCAGCCGCGCGGGACAGGGTGTTCATACGCAGTATTTT
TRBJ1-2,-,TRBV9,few,CASSVGGGRGNYGYTF,TGTGCCAGCAGCGTAGGGGGGGGCAGGGGAAACTATGGCTACACCTTC
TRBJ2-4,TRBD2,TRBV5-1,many,CASSAGVAKNIQYF,TGCGCCAGCAGCGCGGGGGTAGCCAAAAACATTCAGTACTTC
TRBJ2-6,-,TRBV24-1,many,CATSASLGAGANVLTF,TGTGCCACCAGTGCCTCCCTAGGGGCTGGGGCCAACGTCCTGACTTTC
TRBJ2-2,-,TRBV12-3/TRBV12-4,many,CASSFRVRTGELFF,TGTGCCAGCAGTTTCAGGGTTCGGACCGGGGAGCTGTTTTTT
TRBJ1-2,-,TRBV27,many,CASRSLRGVYGYTF,TGTGCCAGCAGATCCCTGCGAGGAGTTTATGGCTACACCTTC
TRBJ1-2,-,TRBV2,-,CASSETLLGQNNYGYTF,TGTGCCAGCAGTGAAACTCTACTAGGGCAAAATAACTATGGCTACACCTTC
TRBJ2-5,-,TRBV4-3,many,CASSQDWSTQETQYF,TGCGCCAGCAGCCAAGACTGGTCTACCCAAGAGACCCAGTACTTC
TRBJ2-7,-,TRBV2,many,CASSGTFSTYEQYF,TGTGCCAGCAGTGGGACATTTTCCACCTACGAGCAGTACTTC
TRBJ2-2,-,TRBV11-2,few,CASSIIRGNTGELFF,TGTGCCAGCAGTATAATACGGGGGAACACCGGGGAGCTGTTTTTT
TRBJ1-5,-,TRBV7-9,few,CASSAQGDQPQHF,TGTGCCAGCAGCGCTCAGGGTGATCAGCCCCAGCATTTT
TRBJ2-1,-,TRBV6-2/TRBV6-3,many,CASSLRQGGGYNEQFF,TGTGCCAGCAGTTTACGACAGGGAGGGGGCTACAATGAGCAGTTCTTC
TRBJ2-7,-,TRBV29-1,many,CSVAEQYF,TGCAGCGTAGCAGAGCAGTACTTC
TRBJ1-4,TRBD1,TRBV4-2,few,CASSQEIRDRLRRELFF,TGTGCCAGCAGCCAGGAAATACGGGACAGGCTTAGAAGGGAACTGTTTTTT
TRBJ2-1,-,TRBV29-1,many,CSVLPGEQFF,TGCAGCGTTTTGCCGGGGGAGCAGTTCTTC
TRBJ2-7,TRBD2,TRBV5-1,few,CASSLSLAGGGIPINEQYF,TGCGCCAGCAGCTTGTCGCTAGCGGGAGGAGGTATCCCTATCAACGAGCAGTACTTC
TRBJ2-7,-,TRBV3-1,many,CASSQRTYEQYF,TGTGCCAGCAGCCAGAGGACCTACGAGCAGTACTTC
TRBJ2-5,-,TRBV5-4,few,CASSLDAGRGETQYF,TGTGCCAGCAGCTTGGACGCGGGTAGGGGAGAGACCCAGTACTTC
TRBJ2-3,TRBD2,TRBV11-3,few,CASSYPGGTTRDTQYF,TGTGCCAGCAGCTATCCGGGGGGAACCACCAGGGATACGCAGTATTTT
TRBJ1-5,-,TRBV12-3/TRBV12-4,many,CASSFGTGYSNQPQHF,TGTGCCAGCAGTTTTGGGACGGGATATAGCAATCAGCCCCAGCATTTT
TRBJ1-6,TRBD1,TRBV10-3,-,CAISAVPTGSTPSGNSPLHF,TGTGCCATCAGTGCCGTCCCGACAGGGAGTACCCCTTCAGGCAATTCACCCCTCCACTTT
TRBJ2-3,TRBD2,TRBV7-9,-,CASSKGGGENTQYF,TGTGCCAGCAGCAAAGGCGGGGGGGAGAATACGCAGTATTTT